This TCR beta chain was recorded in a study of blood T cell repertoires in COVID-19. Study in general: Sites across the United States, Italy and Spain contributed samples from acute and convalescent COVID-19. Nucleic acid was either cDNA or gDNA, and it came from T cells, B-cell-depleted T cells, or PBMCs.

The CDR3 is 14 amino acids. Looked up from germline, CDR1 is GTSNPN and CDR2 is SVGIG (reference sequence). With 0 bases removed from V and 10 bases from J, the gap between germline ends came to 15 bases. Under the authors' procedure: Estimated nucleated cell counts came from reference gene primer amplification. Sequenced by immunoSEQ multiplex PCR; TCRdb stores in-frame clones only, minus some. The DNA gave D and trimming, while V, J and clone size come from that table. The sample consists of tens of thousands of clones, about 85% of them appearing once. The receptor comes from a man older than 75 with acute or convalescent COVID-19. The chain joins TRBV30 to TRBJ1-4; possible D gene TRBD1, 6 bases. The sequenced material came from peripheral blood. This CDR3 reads CAWSVQVQGGKLFF. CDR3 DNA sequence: TGTGCCTGGAGTGTACAGGTACAGGGTGGAAAACTGTTTTTT.